This T cell receptor (beta chain) was documented in a study of blood T cell repertoires in COVID-19. The wider study: In each case, the material was cDNA or gDNA derived from T cells, B-cell-depleted T cells, or PBMCs.

Losses at the gene ends were 4 bases for V and 4 bases for J; bases not matched to a gene: 8. Germline V gene lookup returns CDR1 SGDLS and CDR2 YYNGEE. The CDR3 is 15 residues long. The protocol was immunoSEQ multiplex PCR, while the TCRdb copy is restricted to in-frame clones and leaves out a portion. The sample includes approximately 52,000 clones, 85% to 90% of them seen just once. This chain joins TRBV9 and TRBJ1-3, with 7 bases fitting TRBD1. This clonotype was sampled from a human donor in a cohort sampled during active COVID-19. The sequenced sample was peripheral blood. The CDR3 coding sequence is TGTGCCAGCAGCAATAAGGGACAGAGGGGAAACACCATATATTTT. It is translated as CASSNKGQRGNTIYF. Looking up the rest from reference TRBV9 and TRBJ1-3 gives the full variable domain: DSGVTQTPKHLITATGQRVTLRCSPRSGDLSVYWYQQSLDQGLQFLIQYYNGEERAKGNILERFSAQQFPDLHSELNLSSLELGDSALYFCASSNKGQRGNTIYFGEGSWLTVV.